This entry concerns a single T cell receptor beta chain. CDR3 length: 12 residues. The ends were cut back, 6 bases at V and 6 bases at J, with 12 bases in the middle. Germline CDR1 and CDR2: MNHEY and SVGAGI. Blood CD4+ CD25-high CD127-low regulatory T cells supplied the genomic DNA template. The data were taken from a study of regulatory and conventional T cells in RAG deficiency. Sequenced by immunoSEQ multiplex PCR; TCRdb stores in-frame clones only, minus some. This sample has about 12,000 clones, with roughly 94% found just once. The same sample was also used in a study of regulatory T cells. From that paper: Primers: 52 TRBV forward and 13 TRBJ reverse.

This clonotype originated in a human donor in good health. This chain links TRBV6-5 with TRBJ2-7; D is perhaps TRBD1 (5 bases). The sequenced sample consisted of CD127- CD25+ CD4+ Tregs sorted from blood. The chain's CDR3 is CASSQSGFEQYF. The CDR3, as DNA: TGTGCCAGCAGCCAATCAGGGTTCGAGCAGTACTTC.